These 24 T cell receptor beta chains came from one sample sequenced in a study of blood T cell repertoires in COVID-19. The method was immunoSEQ multiplex PCR; TCRdb's version includes in-frame clones alone and lacks a portion of them. The repertoire has some 260,000 clones, over 75% of them found once; the top ten carry under 2.5%. Material for sequencing was peripheral blood. The receptors shown here come from a middle-aged woman who had recovered from COVID-19.

This chain joins TRBV19 and TRBJ1-1; D ambiguous. The V and J ends lost 6 bases and 5 bases respectively, with 10 bases between them. CDR3 length: 12 residues. Germline V lookup: CDR1 LNHDA, CDR2 SQIVND (reference sequence). This CDR3 is CASREGWTEAFF. In DNA, the CDR3 is TGTGCCAGTAGGGAGGGCTGGACTGAAGCTTTCTTT.

The V call is TRBV11-3, the J call TRBJ2-1; tentatively, D is TRBD1 (6 bases). Trimming took 3 bases from V and 3 from J, leaving 9 bases between them. Germline CDR1 is SGHNT and CDR2 is YENEEA. The CDR3 consists of 14 residues. The CDR3 sequence: CASSFRTDYNEQFF. The CDR3 DNA sequence: TGTGCCAGCAGCTTTAGGACAGACTACAATGAGCAGTTCTTC.

The chain is built from TRBV28 and TRBJ2-2, with 8 bases identical to TRBD2. The CDR3 loop spans 15 amino acids. The ends lost 4 bases at V and 5 bases at J; junction bases unmatched: 6. Germline lookup yields CDR1 MDHEN and CDR2 SYDVKM. Here the CDR3 reads CASSSAGGATGELFF. The CDR3 nucleotides read TGTGCCAGCAGTTCGGCGGGGGGCGCGACCGGGGAGCTGTTTTTT.

V usage is TRBV7-9 and J usage is TRBJ2-1; 13 bases are shared with TRBD2. CDR3 size: 18 residues. V trimming: 4 bases; J trimming: 4 bases; junction bases outside the gene matches: 10. Germline V CDR1 and CDR2: SEHNR, FQNEAQ (reference sequence). CDR3 protein: CASSSWTSGGHPYNEQFF. CDR3 sequence (DNA): TGTGCCAGCAGCTCATGGACTAGCGGGGGCCACCCTTACAATGAGCAGTTCTTC.

The gene calls are TRBV6-2 or TRBV6-3 and TRBJ2-3; 8 positions match TRBD2. Germline lookup yields CDR1 MNHEY and CDR2 SVGEGT. The CDR3 runs 14 residues. The J segment lost 1 base and the V segment lost 6 bases, leaving 3 bases of the junction unmatched. CDR3: CASSRGLGTDTQYF. CDR3 in DNA: TGTGCCAGCAGCCGGGGACTAGGCACAGATACGCAGTATTTT.

This chain uses TRBV5-1 with TRBJ2-1, with 7 bases aligning to TRBD2. The CDR3 has 17 amino acids. The germline V gene encodes CDR1 SGHRS and CDR2 YFSETQ. The V and J ends lost 4 bases and 7 bases, in that order; junction bases with no gene match: 17. CDR3 sequence reads: CASSRGSGTTGGNEQFF. In DNA, the CDR3 is TGCGCCAGCAGCCGGGGGAGCGGGACGACCGGCGGGAATGAGCAGTTCTTC.

Comment on this clone: Other DNA variants within this sample encode the same CDR3. The chain links TRBV4-3 to TRBJ2-1, with 14 nucleotides matching TRBD2. CDR1 LGHNA and CDR2 YSLEER come from the germline V gene. J lost 4 bases, V lost 4 bases, and 3 bases had no gene match. CDR3 size: 16 residues. CDR3 region: CASSPGLAGAYNEQFF. The CDR3 DNA reads as TGCGCCAGCAGCCCGGGACTAGCGGGAGCTTACAATGAGCAGTTCTTC.

The chain combines TRBV19 with TRBJ1-3, with D possibly being TRBD1 (6 bases). The germline gives CDR1 LNHDA, CDR2 SQIVND (reference sequence). CDR3 length: 13 amino acids. V was cut by 11 bases and J by 0 bases, with 11 bases left in between. In nucleotides, the CDR3 is TGTGCCGCAGGGGCCAGCTCTGGAAACACCATATATTTT. Amino acid sequence: CAAGASSGNTIYF.

DNA of the CDR3: TGTGCCAGCAGTACAGTCGGACAGGAATTCTACGAGCAGTACTTC. Translation: CASSTVGQEFYEQYF. The genes are TRBV28 and TRBJ2-7, with TRBD1 matching over 7 bases. The ends lost 5 bases at V and 3 bases at J; junction bases unmatched: 10. CDR1 is MDHEN and CDR2 is SYDVKM in the germline V gene. The CDR3 spans 15 residues. Together with reference TRBV28 and TRBJ2-7, the CDR3 gives the full variable domain: DVKVTQSSRYLVKRTGEKVFLECVQDMDHENMFWYRQDPGLGLRLIYFSYDVKMKEKGDIPEGYSVSREKKERFSLILESASTNQTSMYLCASSTVGQEFYEQYFGPGTRLTVT.

In regard to this clone: At one of its ends the junction is not consistent with the germline gene, which may arise from a read error. The chain employs TRBV19 and TRBJ2-6; possible D gene TRBD1, 6 bases. From germline, CDR1 is LNHDA and CDR2 SQIVND (reference sequence). The CDR3 runs 17 residues. Here the CDR3 reads CASTITHLAGVVNVLTF. CDR3 DNA: TGTGCCAGTACTATAACCCATCTGGCAGGGGTAGTCAACGTCCTGACTTTC.

The chain links TRBV4-2 to TRBJ1-4; D gene uncertain. Trimming took 0 bases from V and 5 from J, leaving 10 bases between them. Germline values: CDR1 LGHNA, CDR2 YNFKEQ. This CDR3 is 15 amino acids long. In DNA form, the CDR3 reads TGTGCCAGCAGCCAAGATCTTGGAGTGAATGAAAAACTGTTTTTT. Amino acid sequence: CASSQDLGVNEKLFF.

This clone was seen more than once but under ten times. V and J are TRBV11-3 and TRBJ2-7, with D possibly matching TRBD2 (5 bases). The CDR3 runs 14 residues. The V end lost 5 bases, the J end lost 2 bases, and 13 bases lay between the germline ends. Germline CDR1 SGHNT, CDR2 YENEEA. The CDR3 nucleotides are TGTGCCAGCAGCCCGCCCGGGATGCCCTACGAGCAGTACTTC. Translation gives CASSPPGMPYEQYF.

The rearrangement links TRBV27 to TRBJ2-7, with D unclear. Trimming shortened V by 6 bases and J by 1 base, and 10 bases separated the two germline ends. CDR1 and CDR2 from the germline V gene are MNHEY and SMNVEV (reference sequence). This CDR3 contains 13 residues. The CDR3 loop reads CASRAPRSYEQYF. CDR3 sequence (DNA): TGTGCCAGCAGAGCGCCGAGGTCCTACGAGCAGTACTTC.

The chain has TRBV5-8 and TRBJ2-2, with 12 bases aligning to TRBD2. The CDR3 has 19 residues. Trimming at V came to 0 bases and at J to 3 bases, leaving 9 bases not matched to a gene. Germline V lookup: CDR1 SGHTS, CDR2 YDEGEE. The CDR3 reads CASSLARLAGGPYTGELFF. The CDR3 nucleotides are TGTGCCAGCAGCTTGGCCAGGCTAGCGGGAGGGCCCTACACCGGGGAGCTGTTTTTT.

In its sample, this clone was seen once. The chain recombines TRBV7-6 with TRBJ2-7; 7 nucleotides agree with TRBD1. This CDR3 has 16 residues. V was clipped by 1 base and J by 1 base; unmatched bases: 7. CDR1 SGHVS and CDR2 FNYEAQ come from the germline V gene. CDR3 in amino acids: CASSLVGPGQSYEQYF. In nucleotides, the CDR3 is TGTGCCAGCAGCTTAGTGGGTCCGGGACAGTCCTACGAGCAGTACTTC.

This chain uses TRBV4-3 with TRBJ1-6, with D hard to call. There are 15 residues in the CDR3. The germline V gene has CDR1 LGHNA and CDR2 YSLEER. V lost 6 bases, J lost 7 bases, and 16 bases lay in between. The CDR3: CASRSSGVLNSPLHF. The CDR3 nucleotides read TGCGCCAGCAGGTCCAGCGGGGTCTTAAATTCACCCCTCCACTTT.

In this sample, this clone turned up once. The chain uses TRBV5-1 and TRBJ2-7; D not resolved. V shed 1 base and J shed 0 bases, with 8 bases lying between them. This CDR3 contains 14 residues. Per germline, CDR1 SGHRS and CDR2 YFSETQ. CDR3 bases: TGCGCCAGCAGCTTGTACGCCGGCTCCTACGAGCAGTACTTC. This sequence encodes CASSLYAGSYEQYF. The full variable domain, with the rest looked up from reference TRBV5-1 and TRBJ2-7, is KAGVTQTPRYLIKTRGQQVTLSCSPISGHRSVSWYQQTPGQGLQFLFEYFSETQRNKGNFPGRFSGRQFSNSRSEMNVSTLELGDSALYLCASSLYAGSYEQYFGPGTRLTVT.

The V and J genes are TRBV19 and TRBJ2-7, with 11 bases identical to TRBD2. Germline CDR1 LNHDA, CDR2 SQIVND (reference sequence). The CDR3 has 19 amino acids. V gave up 1 base and J gave up 3 bases; unmatched junction bases: 14. DNA for the CDR3: TGTGCCAGTAGTATAGGGTTGGCCCTACTAGCGGGGGATATCTACGAGCAGTACTTC. Translating it yields CASSIGLALLAGDIYEQYF.

The genes are TRBV30 and TRBJ1-6; no clear D gene. The CDR3 is 13 residues long. V lost 3 bases and J lost 7, with 10 bases in between. Germline V gene data show CDR1 as GTSNPN and CDR2 as SVGIG (reference sequence). The CDR3 DNA is TGTGCCTGGAGACGTAACAGCAATTCACCCCTCCACTTT. This sequence encodes CAWRRNSNSPLHF.

The chain combines TRBV7-3 with TRBJ2-3, with 14 bases lining up with TRBD2. Losses at the gene ends were 6 bases for V and 2 bases for J; bases not matched to a gene: 10. The CDR3 consists of 18 residues. Per germline, CDR1 SGHTA and CDR2 FQGTGA. The CDR3 DNA reads TGTGCCAGCAGTCGCCGACTAGCGGGAGGGCCTAACACAGATACGCAGTATTTT. Its protein is CASSRRLAGGPNTDTQYF.

This clone was seen a few times. The V gene is TRBV7-2, the J gene TRBJ1-1, with 9 nucleotides matching TRBD1. Per the germline V gene, CDR1 is SGHTA and CDR2 is FQGNSA. Trimming at V came to 5 bases and at J to 10 bases, leaving 14 bases not matched to a gene. This CDR3 contains 15 residues. CDR3 protein: CASSQEIHSTGGAFF. CDR3 in DNA: TGTGCCAGCAGCCAGGAAATTCATTCGACAGGGGGAGCTTTCTTT.

The rearrangement links TRBV6-5 to TRBJ1-1, with TRBD1 identical over 8 bases. The V and J ends lost 4 bases and 5 bases, in that order; junction bases with no gene match: 12. The CDR3 has 16 residues. Germline CDR1 is MNHEY and CDR2 is SVGAGI. In DNA, the CDR3 is TGTGCCAGCAGTTCCCTCCGCACAGGGGGAATAACTGAAGCTTTCTTT. Its protein is CASSSLRTGGITEAFF.

To note about this clone: One end of the junction varies from germline; a read error may be responsible. The chain has TRBV18 and TRBJ2-6; 10 nucleotides agree with TRBD1. CDR3 length: 17 amino acids. Germline V CDR1 and CDR2: KGHSH, LQKENI. The CDR3 coding sequence is TGTGCCAGCTCACCGGTGACAGGGGGCTCTGGAGCCAACGTCCTGACTTTC. Amino acids: CASSPVTGGSGANVLTF.

This clone was observed once. The CDR3, as DNA: TGTGCCAGCAGTGAACGGGCGGGCTCTGGGGCCAACGTCCTGACTTTC. Translation: CASSERAGSGANVLTF. V gene TRBV6-1 combines with J gene TRBJ2-6; D may be TRBD2 (5 bases). The CDR3 has 16 amino acids. V lost 2 bases and J lost 0, with 8 bases in between. Germline V gene lookup returns CDR1 MNHNS and CDR2 SASEGT.